One sample yielded the 16 T cell receptor beta chains listed below, sequenced in a study of T cells expressing NK-cell markers. From the 5' RACE reads, TCRdb lists one entry per CDR3 protein and no DNA. Here the sample table reports some 440,000 distinct CDR3 sequences. The sample was blood T cells: a sorted CD56 or NKG2C T cell subset, CD4+ or CD8+ T cells, or bulk PBMC T cells (not recorded which). The receptors were sampled from a woman between 45 and 60 years old in good health.

The V call is TRBV2, the J call TRBJ2-5; TCRdb calls TRBD2, which cannot be checked without DNA. The germline CDR1 and CDR2 sequences are SNHLY and FYNNEI. The CDR3 runs to 14 residues. The CDR3 loop is CASSERGPRETQYF.

The chain links TRBV7-2 to TRBJ1-2; with no DNA, the TCRdb D assignment of TRBD1 cannot be verified. CDR1 is SGHTA, CDR2 FQGNSA, per germline. CDR3 size: 13 residues. The chain's CDR3 is CASSHRASYGYTF.

The chain links TRBV20-1 to TRBJ2-7; TCRdb indicates TRBD1, and absent DNA this call remains unverified. CDR1 is DFQATT and CDR2 is SNEGSKA in the germline V gene (reference sequence). The CDR3 is made up of 14 amino acids. CDR3 loop: CSAPGGPPTYEQYF.

The V call is TRBV27, the J call TRBJ1-2; the TRBD1 assignment by TCRdb is unverifiable without DNA. The CDR3 runs 15 residues. CDR1 is MNHEY, CDR2 SMNVEV, per germline (reference sequence). This CDR3 is CASSSTGQANYGYTF.

The chain joins TRBV15 to TRBJ2-3; with no DNA, the TCRdb D assignment of TRBD1 cannot be verified. This CDR3 region has 14 residues. CDR1 and CDR2 (germline): LNHNV, YYDKDF (reference sequence). This CDR3 is CATSRQTGADTQYF. Full variable domain (outside the CDR3, taken from reference TRBV15 and TRBJ2-3): DAMVIQNPRYQVTQFGKPVTLSCSQTLNHNVMYWYQQKSSQAPKLLFHYYDKDFNNEADTPDNFQSRRPNTSFCFLDIRSPGLGDTAMYLCATSRQTGADTQYFGPGTRLTVL.

Here the CDR3 reads CATSRGESRGSTDTQYF. This chain connects TRBV15 to TRBJ2-3; TCRdb's D call of TRBD2 is untestable without DNA. From germline, CDR1 is LNHNV and CDR2 YYDKDF (reference sequence). This CDR3 spans 17 amino acids.

The CDR3 sequence is CASSLGTSGSKQFF. The J gene is TRBJ2-1, the V gene TRBV5-1; TCRdb outputs TRBD2, but without DNA this stays unchecked. This CDR3 is built from 14 residues. Germline lookup yields CDR1 SGHRS and CDR2 YFSETQ.

The chain has TRBV28 and TRBJ2-7. This CDR3 region has 14 residues. From germline, CDR1 is MDHEN and CDR2 SYDVKM. Here the CDR3 reads CASCSAVSSYEQYF.

The chain is built from TRBV28 and TRBJ2-1; lacking DNA, the TRBD2 call made by TCRdb goes unchecked. The CDR3 runs to 12 residues. From germline, CDR1 is MDHEN and CDR2 SYDVKM. The CDR3 region is CASSLRPSSQFF.

The V call is TRBV12-3 or TRBV12-4, the J call TRBJ2-1; with no DNA, the TCRdb D assignment of TRBD1 cannot be verified. The CDR3 is 13 amino acids. The CDR3 is CASSFALGGRQFF.

The chain combines TRBV6-6 with TRBJ1-2; TCRdb picks TRBD1, but there is no DNA to check that call. The CDR3 loop spans 14 amino acids. In germline, CDR1 is MNHNY, CDR2 SVGAGI (reference sequence). Here the CDR3 reads CASSSFTGSSGYTF.

V usage is TRBV6-1 and J usage is TRBJ2-5; as DNA is missing, the TRBD1 call by TCRdb cannot be tested. This CDR3 contains 11 residues. Germline CDR1 reads MNHNS; CDR2 reads SASEGT. The CDR3 loop is CASRGPGAQYF.

The rearrangement links TRBV20-1 to TRBJ2-3; TCRdb's D call, TRBD2, is unchecked because there is no DNA. This CDR3 comprises 15 residues. Germline values: CDR1 DFQATT, CDR2 SNEGSKA (reference sequence). The CDR3 spells CSASPQRPSTDTQYF.

This sequence joins TRBV15 and TRBJ2-5; TCRdb returns TRBD1, unconfirmable since there is no DNA. CDR3 length equals 16 residues. Looked up from germline, CDR1 is LNHNV and CDR2 is YYDKDF (reference sequence). The chain's CDR3 is CATSKGGDRSRETQYF.

The chain combines TRBV3-1 with TRBJ2-1; lacking DNA, the TRBD2 call made by TCRdb goes unchecked. CDR3 length equals 17 residues. Germline loops: CDR1 LGHDT, CDR2 YNNKEL (reference sequence). The CDR3 loop reads CASSRPDYPNAYNEQFF.

The chain employs TRBV18 and TRBJ2-1. The CDR3 is 14 residues long. CDR1 is KGHSH and CDR2 is LQKENI in the germline V gene. The CDR3 loop reads CASSPAISYNEQFF.